This T cell receptor beta chain was identified during a study of cytomegalovirus exposure and HLA in healthy donors. Worth noting for this clone: Its antigen is undetermined.

The PCR had 60 Vbeta and 13 Jbeta primers. Method: immunoSEQ multiplex PCR; TCRdb's copy keeps in-frame clones and lacks some. This sample carries about 92,000 clones, 81% of them seen once, and the ten largest clones take 0.95% to 1.5%. V was cut by 2 bases and J by 3 bases, with 14 bases left in between. CDR3 length equals 15 residues. Germline V CDR1 and CDR2: MDHEN, SYDVKM. Study observations and caveats: CMV serostatus alone was available as immune exposure information.

The receptor was isolated from a girl aged 2 to 10 in good health and CMV-seropositive. This chain uses TRBV28 with TRBJ2-7; a possible D gene is TRBD2 (6 bases). Sequencing input: PBMCs. The DNA for the CDR3 is TGTGCCAGCAGTTTAAAGGGGACTCTTGACTACGAGCAGTACTTC. As protein: CASSLKGTLDYEQYF.